Listed below are T cell receptor beta chains from one sample, sequenced in a study of cytomegalovirus exposure and HLA in healthy donors. TCRdb's table, derived via immunoSEQ multiplex PCR, lists solely in-frame clones and lacks some. The table has about 200,000 clones, roughly 80% seen once. The sequencing input was PBMCs. The source of these receptors is a male donor in good health and CMV-seropositive. Each CDR3 is given with its conserved first and last residue. The D gene is left open where the match is weak. Clone size is not always given. Where it is, it says once, few, many or a class for expanded clones.

v_call	d_call	clone_size	j_call	cdr3_aa	cdr3_nt
TRBV7-8	TRBD2	.	TRBJ2-1	CASSFHQRGGVFDEQFF	TGTGCCAGCAGCTTCCATCAGCGGGGAGGAGTGTTTGATGAGCAGTTCTTC
TRBV21-1	.	.	TRBJ2-2	CASSKGGRIANTGELFF	TGTGCCAGCAGCAAAGGAGGGCGGATCGCGAACACCGGGGAGCTGTTTTTT
TRBV4-1	TRBD1	.	TRBJ1-5	CASSQDPGTGDVGQPQHF	TGCGCCAGCAGCCAAGACCCTGGGACAGGCGACGTCGGTCAGCCCCAGCATTTT
TRBV27	TRBD2	.	TRBJ2-1	CASSPSRLAGNGNEQFF	TGTGCCAGCAGTCCATCCAGACTAGCGGGAAACGGAAATGAGCAGTTCTTC
TRBV19	.	.	TRBJ1-4	CASTGTQTNEKLFF	TGTGCCAGTACGGGGACTCAAACTAATGAAAAACTGTTTTTT
TRBV18	TRBD1	.	TRBJ1-5	CASSLGQGRIPQHF	TGTGCCAGCTCACTCGGACAGGGTCGGATTCCCCAGCATTTT
TRBV11-2	TRBD2	.	TRBJ2-3	CASSFTAGVMTDTQYF	TGTGCCAGCAGCTTTACAGCGGGGGTTATGACAGATACGCAGTATTTT
TRBV10-3	.	once	TRBJ1-4	CAISGRDGGEKLFF	TGTGCCATCAGTGGCCGTGACGGAGGGGAAAAACTGTTTTTT
TRBV19	.	.	TRBJ1-1	CASSTSGGNTEAFF	TGTGCCAGTAGTACCTCCGGTGGGAACACTGAAGCTTTCTTT
TRBV27	.	.	TRBJ2-6	CASRLPGANVLTF	TGTGCCAGCAGACTTCCTGGGGCCAACGTCCTGACTTTC
TRBV5-1	.	.	TRBJ2-3	CASSPRSGDTQYF	TGCGCCAGCAGCCCTCGAAGCGGGGATACGCAGTATTTT
TRBV5-1	.	.	TRBJ1-4	CASRAGHATNEKLFF	TGCGCCAGCAGGGCCGGACACGCAACTAATGAAAAACTGTTTTTT
TRBV21-1	.	.	TRBJ2-7	CASSHTQGAATYEQYF	TGTGCCAGCAGCCACACCCAGGGGGCGGCCACCTACGAGCAGTACTTC
TRBV7-7	.	.	TRBJ2-2	CASSLDSYTGELFF	TGTGCCAGCAGCTTAGACTCGTACACCGGGGAGCTGTTTTTT
TRBV7-3	.	.	TRBJ2-1	CASRGDSYNEQFF	TGTGCCAGCAGAGGGGACTCCTACAATGAGCAGTTCTTC
TRBV19	TRBD1	.	TRBJ2-7	CASSSPGTATSYEQYF	TGTGCCAGTAGTAGCCCTGGGACAGCGACCTCCTACGAGCAGTACTTC
TRBV11-2	.	.	TRBJ2-3	CASSLQGSADTQYF	TGTGCCAGCAGCCTTCAGGGATCCGCAGATACGCAGTATTTT
TRBV5-1	.	.	TRBJ2-1	CASSVRDDNEQFF	TGCGCCAGCAGTGTGCGGGATGACAATGAGCAGTTCTTC
TRBV27	.	.	TRBJ2-2	CASSGTLNTGELFF	TGTGCCAGCAGTGGGACACTGAACACCGGGGAGCTGTTTTTT
TRBV7-2	.	.	TRBJ2-3	CASSLPSRSTDTQYF	TGTGCCAGCAGCTTACCAAGTAGATCCACAGATACGCAGTATTTT
TRBV7-8	TRBD1	few	TRBJ1-1	CASSLDRGRRAFF	TGTGCCAGCAGCCTCGACAGGGGGCGCAGAGCTTTCTTT
TRBV30	TRBD1	.	TRBJ2-7	CAWGDSPYEQYF	TGTGCCTGGGGGGACAGCCCCTACGAGCAGTACTTC
TRBV11-2	TRBD1	.	TRBJ2-7	CASSLDRDSYEQYF	TGTGCCAGCAGCTTGGACAGGGATTCCTACGAGCAGTACTTC
TRBV11-2	.	.	TRBJ2-3	CASSLGDPAETDTQYF	TGTGCCAGCAGCTTAGGGGATCCAGCGGAAACAGATACGCAGTATTTT
TRBV7-2	.	.	TRBJ1-4	CASSSGVGNEKLFF	TGTGCCAGCAGCTCAGGGGTCGGGAATGAAAAACTGTTTTTT
TRBV6-1	.	.	TRBJ2-5	CASRREEAGETQYF	TGTGCCAGCAGGAGGGAGGAGGCCGGCGAGACCCAGTACTTC
TRBV18	TRBD2	few	TRBJ2-4	CASSPFGGAPYIQYF	TGTGCCAGCTCACCCTTCGGGGGGGCGCCTTACATTCAGTACTTC
TRBV18	.	.	TRBJ2-2	CASSPTGELFF	TGTGCCAGCTCTCCTACCGGGGAGCTGTTTTTT
TRBV11-2	.	.	TRBJ2-7	CASSLGAGLLDEQYF	TGTGCCAGCAGCTTAGGGGCAGGGCTCCTTGACGAGCAGTACTTC
TRBV27	.	.	TRBJ2-7	CASSLVERVYEQYF	TGTGCCAGCAGTTTGGTGGAACGGGTCTACGAGCAGTACTTC
TRBV11-2	.	.	TRBJ1-1	CASSLDSFGPEDSDTEAFF	TGTGCCAGCAGCTTAGACTCCTTCGGCCCCGAAGACAGCGACACTGAAGCTTTCTTT
TRBV6-5	.	.	TRBJ1-5	CASIKESNQPQHF	TGTGCCAGCATTAAAGAGAGCAATCAGCCCCAGCATTTT
TRBV6-4	TRBD2	.	TRBJ2-1	CASSEGSGNNEQFF	TGTGCCAGCAGTGAAGGTAGCGGGAACAATGAGCAGTTCTTC
TRBV7-5	.	.	TRBJ2-6	CATTFPQGASGANVLTF	TGTGCCACAACTTTTCCACAGGGGGCCTCTGGGGCCAACGTCCTGACTTTC
TRBV7-2	TRBD2	.	TRBJ2-3	CASFRPAGGGDTQYF	TGTGCCAGCTTCCGCCCAGCGGGGGGCGGTGATACACAGTATTTT
TRBV5-1	TRBD2	.	TRBJ2-5	CASSLAGAGGQETQYF	TGCGCCAGCAGCTTGGCCGGAGCGGGGGGACAAGAGACCCAGTACTTC
TRBV5-1	TRBD2	.	TRBJ2-5	CASSSDGTSGSRETQYF	TGCGCCAGCAGCTCCGACGGGACTAGCGGGAGCCGAGAGACCCAGTACTTC